Below are 27 T cell receptor beta chains sequenced from a single sample in a study of T-cell memory formation after mild COVID-19. TCRdb re-derived calls from the 5' RACE reads in MiXCR, one entry per CDR3 protein. Of about 350,000 distinct CDR3 sequences in the sample, roughly an eighth are singletons; the top ten hold around a fifth. Sequenced sample: PBMCs or a T cell subset sorted from them (not recorded which). The source of these receptors is a man aged 18 to 35 who had mild COVID-19 (a few samples of this study predate the infection). Cell type and time point are not known.

This clonotype was observed a few times. CDR3 nucleotide sequence: TGTGCCAGCAGCGTCGGGGCGGGAGCGGGGGTGACCCAGTACTTC. The encoded protein is CASSVGAGAGVTQYF. The chain recombines TRBV9 with TRBJ2-5; 8 bases align to TRBD2. V lost 2 bases and J lost 7; bases outside the gene matches: 10. Germline-derived CDR1 and CDR2 are SGDLS and YYNGEE. The CDR3 loop spans 15 amino acids.

This clonotype was detected a few times. The rearrangement links TRBV4-3 to TRBJ1-2, with D uncertain. The CDR3 totals 16 residues. The V and J ends lost 1 base and 2 bases respectively, with 14 bases between them. Germline V gene data show CDR1 as LGHNA and CDR2 as YSLEER. CDR3 sequence reads: CASSQAEPRANYGYTF. The CDR3 DNA sequence: TGCGCCAGCAGCCAAGCGGAACCCCGGGCCAACTATGGCTACACCTTC.

This clonotype occurred a few times. This chain connects TRBV5-1 to TRBJ2-1, with 8 bases aligning to TRBD2. The germline V gene has CDR1 SGHRS and CDR2 YFSETQ. CDR3 size: 14 residues. V shed 5 bases, J shed 8 bases, and the junction held 9 bases outside the gene matches. CDR3 coding DNA: TGCGCCAGCAGTAACGGGGGGGCCAGCTATGAGCAGTTCTTC. This sequence encodes CASSNGGASYEQFF.

Written as DNA, the CDR3 is TGTGCCAGCAGCCAATCCGGGGGTGAGCAGTTCTTC. This encodes CASSQSGGEQFF. The V and J genes are TRBV3-1 and TRBJ2-1; maybe TRBD2 (6 bases). This CDR3 is built from 12 residues. CDR1 LGHDT and CDR2 YNNKEL come from the germline V gene (reference sequence). The V and J ends lost 2 bases and 9 bases respectively, with 8 bases between them.

This clonotype was detected many times. The CDR3 region has the DNA TGCAGCGTTACAGGGAGGCATATCACTGAAGCTTTCTTT. This codes for CSVTGRHITEAFF. The V gene is TRBV29-1, the J gene TRBJ1-1, with a tentative D call TRBD1 (6 bases). The CDR3 totals 13 residues. Trimming took 5 bases from V and 4 from J, leaving 14 bases between them. Germline loops: CDR1 SQVTM, CDR2 ANQGSEA.

The chain combines TRBV10-3 with TRBJ2-2; TRBD2 matches at 10 bases. CDR3 size: 16 residues. With 8 bases clipped from V and 0 bases from J, the junction kept 6 bases outside the gene matches. Looked up from germline, CDR1 is ENHRY and CDR2 is SYGVKD. As DNA, the CDR3 is TGTGCCATCCCCCGTCTAGCGGGGGCGAACACCGGGGAGCTGTTTTTT. Translation: CAIPRLAGANTGELFF.

In this sample, this clonotype turned up a few times. The chain joins TRBV7-9 to TRBJ1-2; TRBD1 aligns across 12 bases. Per germline, CDR1 SEHNR and CDR2 FQNEAQ (reference sequence). With 5 bases clipped from V and 4 bases from J, the junction kept 11 bases outside the gene matches. The CDR3 consists of 17 residues. The CDR3 region is CASSPGQGALSGYGYTF. The CDR3 DNA is TGTGCCAGCAGCCCGGGACAGGGGGCTTTATCAGGCTATGGCTACACCTTC.

This clonotype was counted only a few times. The chain couples TRBV20-1 to TRBJ1-1; maybe TRBD1 (5 bases). Germline lookup yields CDR1 DFQATT and CDR2 SNEGSKA (reference sequence). V lost 0 bases and J 5 bases, leaving 13 bases between the germline ends. The CDR3 totals 14 residues. In DNA form, the CDR3 reads TGCAGTGCTAGAGATTCGCAGGGTGGAACTGAAGCTTTCTTT. This gives the protein CSARDSQGGTEAFF.

A few counts support this clonotype. V usage is TRBV21-1 and J usage is TRBJ2-5; no DNA check was done on the table's D call, TRBD1. TRBV21-1 is recorded as a pseudogene. This CDR3 region has 16 residues. Written as DNA, the CDR3 is TGTGCCAGCAGCAAATGCACAGGGACAGGGGAAGAGACCCAGTACTTC. Protein product: CASSKCTGTGEETQYF.

In the case of this clonotype: The junction departs from the called germline gene at one end, perhaps through a read error. The chain combines TRBV7-7 with TRBJ2-3; 8 bases align to TRBD2. Germline loops: CDR1 SSHAT, CDR2 FNYEAQ (reference sequence). This CDR3 has 15 amino acids. CDR3 amino acids: CASSPGTGGSDTQYF. The CDR3 DNA reads as TGTGCTAGCAGCCCGGGGACGGGAGGGTCAGATACGCAGTATTTT.

This clonotype was detected a few times. This chain connects TRBV27 to TRBJ1-6; D gene ambiguous. Trimming removed 5 bases at V and 3 bases at J, with 11 bases between. This CDR3 spans 15 amino acids. From germline, CDR1 is MNHEY and CDR2 SMNVEV (reference sequence). The CDR3 DNA sequence: TGTGCCAGCAGTACCCTGGGCAACTATAATTCACCCCTCCACTTT. Its protein product is CASSTLGNYNSPLHF.

This clonotype was observed a handful of times. The chain recombines TRBV5-6 with TRBJ2-3; 9 positions match TRBD2. Losses at the gene ends were 0 bases for V and 5 bases for J; bases not matched to a gene: 4. Germline V gene data show CDR1 as SGHDT and CDR2 as YYEEEE. The length of the CDR3 is 15 residues. CDR3 nucleotide sequence: TGTGCCAGCAGCTTGGCGCGGGGGGGCGGAGATACGCAGTATTTT. Protein product: CASSLARGGGDTQYF.

This clonotype has at least ten counts. The chain carries TRBV29-1 and TRBJ2-7; D unresolved. There are 13 residues in the CDR3. Germline loops: CDR1 SQVTM, CDR2 ANQGSEA. The V gene lost 1 base and the J gene lost 3 bases, with 10 bases spanning the gap. CDR3 DNA sequence: TGCAGCGTTGAAGGTACCCGAGACTACGAGCAGTACTTC. This codes for CSVEGTRDYEQYF.

The chain has TRBV20-1 and TRBJ1-1; D remains ambiguous. V was pared by 3 bases and J by 1 base, with 12 bases between. Germline CDR1 and CDR2: DFQATT and SNEGSKA (reference sequence). This CDR3 has 14 amino acids. This chain's CDR3 is CSASGYSGNTEAFF. The CDR3 nucleotides are TGCAGTGCTAGTGGGTACTCAGGGAACACTGAAGCTTTCTTT.

This clonotype was seen ten or more times. The J gene is TRBJ2-7, the V gene TRBV7-2, with D possibly TRBD2 on 6 matching bases. Germline V gene data show CDR1 as SGHTA and CDR2 as FQGNSA. Between the trimmed V and J ends, which lost 1 base and 7 bases, there was a span of 20 bases. The CDR3 length is 16 residues. CDR3 nucleotide sequence: TGTGCCAGCAGCTTAGAGGAACCCGGGACTCATTGGGAGCAGTACTTC. Amino acids: CASSLEEPGTHWEQYF.

This clonotype came up many times. The chain uses TRBV12-3 or TRBV12-4 and TRBJ2-5; D is possibly TRBD2 (5 bases). Trimming took off 7 bases at V and 9 bases at J, with 18 bases between the two ends. This CDR3 has 13 residues. CDR3 loop: CASTLWGSAAQYF. The CDR3 DNA reads TGTGCCAGCACCCTGTGGGGTAGCGCGGCCCAGTACTTC.

J is TRBJ1-1 and V is TRBV29-1; D gene uncertain. CDR1 SQVTM and CDR2 ANQGSEA come from the germline V gene. There are 13 residues in the CDR3. Trimming left V 6 bases short and J 1 base short, with 12 bases between. CDR3 sequence: CSVAWAPNTEAFF. In nucleotides, the CDR3 is TGCAGCGTCGCTTGGGCCCCGAACACTGAAGCTTTCTTT.

CDR3 amino acids: CASSLTALVNNEQFF. The CDR3 DNA follows: TGTGCCAGCAGCTTAACCGCCCTAGTGAACAATGAGCAGTTCTTC. The J gene is TRBJ2-1, the V gene TRBV7-3; no clear D. CDR3 length: 15 amino acids. V was clipped by 0 bases and J by 5 bases, with 11 bases between them. Germline V gives CDR1 SGHTA, CDR2 FQGTGA.

This clonotype was picked up many times. The chain combines TRBV7-2 with TRBJ1-5; 8 bases line up with TRBD1. CDR1 and CDR2 (germline): SGHTA, FQGNSA. The V segment lost 5 bases and the J segment 1 base; nucleotides outside the gene matches: 4. The CDR3 sequence is 15 residues long. Here the CDR3 reads CASSPRTGSNQPQHF. CDR3 sequence (DNA): TGTGCCAGCAGCCCTAGGACAGGGAGCAATCAGCCCCAGCATTTT.

V gene TRBV6-6 combines with J gene TRBJ2-7; tentatively, D is TRBD1 or TRBD2 (5 bases each). V shed 2 bases and J shed 0 bases, with 11 bases lying between them. The CDR3 has 15 residues. The germline CDR1 and CDR2 sequences are MNHNY and SVGAGI (reference sequence). This chain's CDR3 is CASSYGGVGSYEQYV. The DNA for the CDR3 is TGTGCCAGCAGTTACGGGGGTGTGGGCTCCTACGAGCAGTACGTC.

This clonotype was seen more than once but under ten times. The J gene is TRBJ2-5, the V gene TRBV7-7; possible D gene TRBD1, 6 bases. V lost 5 bases and J lost 5, with 12 bases in between. The CDR3 is made up of 13 amino acids. Germline CDR1 is SSHAT and CDR2 is FNYEAQ (reference sequence). This CDR3 reads CASSQQGLETQYF. The CDR3 DNA follows: TGTGCCAGCAGCCAACAGGGTCTTGAGACCCAGTACTTC.

This chain connects TRBV12-3 or TRBV12-4 to TRBJ2-7; the match to TRBD2 covers 7 bases. Unmatched junction bases numbered 4, after V lost 5 bases and J lost 3 bases. The CDR3 covers 13 residues. CDR3 DNA sequence: TGTGCCAGCAGTAGCGGGGCGAACTACGAGCAGTACGTC. Encoded protein: CASSSGANYEQYV.

This rearrangement joins TRBV6-2 or TRBV6-3 to TRBJ2-2; TRBD1 matches at 8 bases. J was trimmed by 6 bases and V by 5 bases; bases with no gene match: 14. Looked up from germline, CDR1 is MNHEY and CDR2 is SVGEGT. This CDR3 comprises 17 residues. DNA for the CDR3: TGTGCCAGCAGTCCGAGACAGGGGAGCGCAGGTGCCGGGGAGCTGTTTTTT. It translates to CASSPRQGSAGAGELFF.

V and J are TRBV2 and TRBJ2-2; TRBD1 might be the D (5 bases). Trimming took 6 bases from V and 4 from J, leaving 12 bases between them. Germline values: CDR1 SNHLY, CDR2 FYNNEI. This CDR3 has 14 residues. The CDR3 DNA sequence: TGTGCCAGCAGAGGGGATTCAATCACCGGGGAGCTGTTTTTT. Protein sequence: CASRGDSITGELFF. Full variable domain (missing parts from reference TRBV2 and TRBJ2-2): EPEVTQTPSHQVTQMGQEVILRCVPISNHLYFYWYRQILGQKVEFLVSFYNNEISEKSEIFDDQFSVERPDGSNFTLKIRSTKLEDSAMYFCASRGDSITGELFFGEGSRLTVL.

This clonotype was observed a few times. The chain recombines TRBV12-3 or TRBV12-4 with TRBJ1-2, with unresolved D. V lost 6 bases to trimming and J lost 7 bases, with 18 bases between them. This CDR3 spans 14 amino acids. The CDR3 is CASRPAGLAGGYTF. The CDR3 DNA sequence: TGTGCCAGCAGGCCGGCGGGCCTAGCCGGTGGCTACACCTTC.

This clonotype showed up many times. The chain links TRBV20-1 to TRBJ2-3, with TRBD2 as a possible D gene (5 bases). Germline assignment: CDR1 DFQATT and CDR2 SNEGSKA (reference sequence). V lost 3 bases, J lost 5 bases, and 12 bases lay in between. The length of the CDR3 is 13 residues. CDR3 sequence (DNA): TGCAGTGCTAGTCCCCGGGATAGAGATACGCAGTATTTT. Protein product: CSASPRDRDTQYF.

This chain joins TRBV6-5 and TRBJ2-1; D ambiguous. The CDR3 runs to 15 residues. Germline lookup yields CDR1 MNHEY and CDR2 SVGAGI. The V gene lost 0 bases and the J gene lost 9 bases, with 15 bases spanning the gap. The CDR3 DNA follows: TGTGCCAGCAGTTACTCGATAGGAACGTCCCTTGAGCAGTTCTTC. Its protein product is CASSYSIGTSLEQFF.